Listed below are T cell receptor beta chains from one sample, sequenced in a study of kidney transplant recipient with SARS-CoV-2 infection. TCRdb fed the reads into MiXCR, producing one record per CDR3 protein. The table shows 200,000 to 300,000 distinct CDR3 sequences, with 29% occurring only once. Sequenced material: a blood sample, taken at baseline and on day 111 from a kidney transplant recipient. The receptors originated from a male patient aged 25 to 39 who had COVID-19 and was a kidney transplant recipient. The graft donor may have contributed some T cells. CDR3s include the opening cysteine and the closing phenylalanine or tryptophan. The order of the fields is V gene, D gene, J gene, CDR3 length, clone size, CDR3 DNA, CDR3 protein. A D gene is named only where the DNA matches it firmly. Clone size, where shown, is once, few, many, or a class for clones that have expanded.

TRBV5-6	.	TRBJ2-5	15	.	TGTGCCAGCAGCTTTTTTCAGGAACTCCAAGAGACCCAGTACTTC	CASSFFQELQETQYF
TRBV20-1	.	TRBJ1-1	12	many	TGCAGTGCTAGACCGGGGGGAATTGTAGCTTTCTTT	CSARPGGIVAFF
TRBV19	.	TRBJ1-2	17	few	TGTGCCAGTAGTTGCGGTTTGACAAATCGAAAGACCTATGGCTACACCTTC	CASSCGLTNRKTYGYTF
TRBV9	.	TRBJ2-5	14	many	TGTGCCAGCAGCGTAGCGTCTAACCAAGAGACCCAGTACTTC	CASSVASNQETQYF
TRBV12-3/TRBV12-4	TRBD1	TRBJ1-5	17	many	TGTGCCAGCAGTCCTCCCGGACAGGGATATAGCAATCAGCCCCAGCATTTT	CASSPPGQGYSNQPQHF
TRBV7-4	.	TRBJ1-2	17	.	TGTGCCAGCAGCTGGGCTTGTCACGGGGGAAAGACCTATGGCTACACCTTC	CASSWACHGGKTYGYTF
TRBV18	.	TRBJ1-5	15	many	TGTGCCAGCTCCCGGTGGGGCGCGAGCAATCAGCCCCAGCATTTT	CASSRWGASNQPQHF
TRBV21-1	.	TRBJ2-3	17	many	TGTGCCAGCAGCCCGCGAATAGCTACAGTCATGCAAGATACGCAGTATTTT	CASSPRIATVMQDTQYF
TRBV11-1	.	TRBJ1-2	17	many	TGTGCCAGCAGCGAACGGTCTAAGGCTGGAAAGACCTATGGCTACACCTTC	CASSERSKAGKTYGYTF
TRBV19	TRBD1	TRBJ2-5	13	many	TGTGCCAGTAGCACACAGGGGAAAGAGACCCAGTACTTC	CASSTQGKETQYF
TRBV6-5	.	TRBJ1-2	17	many	TGTGCCAGCAGTCTTATGACCTCTATGCGAAAGACCTATGGCTACACCTTC	CASSLMTSMRKTYGYTF